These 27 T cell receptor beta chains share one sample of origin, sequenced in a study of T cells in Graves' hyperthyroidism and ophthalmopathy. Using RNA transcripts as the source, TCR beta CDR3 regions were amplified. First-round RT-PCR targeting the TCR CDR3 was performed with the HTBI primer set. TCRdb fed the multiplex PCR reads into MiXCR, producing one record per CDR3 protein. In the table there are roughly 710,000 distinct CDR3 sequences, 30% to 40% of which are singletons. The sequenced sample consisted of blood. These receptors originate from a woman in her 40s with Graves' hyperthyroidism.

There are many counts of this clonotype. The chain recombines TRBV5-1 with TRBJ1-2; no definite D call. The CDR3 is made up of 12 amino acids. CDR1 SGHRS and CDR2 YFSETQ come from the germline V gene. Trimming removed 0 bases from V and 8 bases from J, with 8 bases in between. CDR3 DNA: TGCGCCAGCAGCTTGGACTATGGAGGCTACACCTTC. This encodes CASSLDYGGYTF.

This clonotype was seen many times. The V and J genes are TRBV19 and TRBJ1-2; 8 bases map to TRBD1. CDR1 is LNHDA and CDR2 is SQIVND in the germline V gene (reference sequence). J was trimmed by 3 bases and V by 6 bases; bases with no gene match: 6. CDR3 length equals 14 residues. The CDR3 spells CASSPRGQYYGYTF. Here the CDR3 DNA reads TGTGCCAGTAGCCCCAGGGGGCAATACTATGGCTACACCTTC.

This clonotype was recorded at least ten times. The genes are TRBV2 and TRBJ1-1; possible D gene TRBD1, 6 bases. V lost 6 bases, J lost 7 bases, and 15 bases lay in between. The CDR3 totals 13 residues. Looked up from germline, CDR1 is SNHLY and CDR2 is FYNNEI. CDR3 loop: CASSAGTWNEAFF. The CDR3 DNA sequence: TGTGCCAGCAGCGCCGGGACATGGAATGAAGCTTTCTTT.

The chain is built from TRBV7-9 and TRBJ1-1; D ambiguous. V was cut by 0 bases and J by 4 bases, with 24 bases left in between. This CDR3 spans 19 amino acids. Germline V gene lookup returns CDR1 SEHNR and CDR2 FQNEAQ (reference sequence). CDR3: CASSLAFIAIGSETTEAFF. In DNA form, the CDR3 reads TGTGCCAGCAGCTTAGCGTTTATAGCGATTGGGTCCGAAACCACTGAAGCTTTCTTT.

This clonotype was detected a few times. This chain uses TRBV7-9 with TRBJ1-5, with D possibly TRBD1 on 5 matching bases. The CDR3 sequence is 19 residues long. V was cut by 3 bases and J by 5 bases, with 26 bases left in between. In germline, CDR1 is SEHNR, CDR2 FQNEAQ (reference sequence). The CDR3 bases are TGTGCCAGCAGCTTTGGGGGTTCGCAGAATCGTACCCTTTATCAGCCCCAGCATTTT. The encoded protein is CASSFGGSQNRTLYQPQHF. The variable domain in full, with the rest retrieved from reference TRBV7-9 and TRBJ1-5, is DTGVSQNPRHKITKRGQNVTFRCDPISEHNRLYWYRQTLGQGPEFLTYFQNEAQLEKSRLLSDRFSAERPKGSFSTLEIQRTEQGDSAMYLCASSFGGSQNRTLYQPQHFGDGTRLSIL.

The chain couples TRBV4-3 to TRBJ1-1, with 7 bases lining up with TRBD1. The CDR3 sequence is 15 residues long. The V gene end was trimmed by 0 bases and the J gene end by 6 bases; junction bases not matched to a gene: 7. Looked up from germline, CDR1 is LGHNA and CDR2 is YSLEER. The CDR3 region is CASSQDPHRGAEAFF. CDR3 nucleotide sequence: TGCGCCAGCAGCCAAGATCCCCACAGGGGCGCTGAAGCTTTCTTT.

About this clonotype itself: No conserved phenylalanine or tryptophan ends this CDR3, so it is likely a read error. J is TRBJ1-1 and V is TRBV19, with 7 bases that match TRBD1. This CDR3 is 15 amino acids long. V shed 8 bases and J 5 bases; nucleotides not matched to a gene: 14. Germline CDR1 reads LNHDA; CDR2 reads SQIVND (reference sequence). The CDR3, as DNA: TGTGCCAGTGGTACAGGGGTCCCGACGGAGACTGAAGCTTTCCTT. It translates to CASGTGVPTETEAFL.

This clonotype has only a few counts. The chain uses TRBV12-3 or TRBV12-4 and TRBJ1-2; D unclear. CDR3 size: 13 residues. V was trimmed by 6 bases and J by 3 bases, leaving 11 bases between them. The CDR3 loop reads CASRSGPYYGYTF. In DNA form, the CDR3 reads TGTGCCAGCAGGTCCGGGCCCTACTATGGCTACACCTTC.

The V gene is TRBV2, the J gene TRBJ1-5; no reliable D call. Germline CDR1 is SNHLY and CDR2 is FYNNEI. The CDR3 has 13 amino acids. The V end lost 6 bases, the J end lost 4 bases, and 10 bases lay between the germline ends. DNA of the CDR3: TGTGCCAGCAGCCTATCAACAAATCAGCCCCAGCATTTT. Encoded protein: CASSLSTNQPQHF.

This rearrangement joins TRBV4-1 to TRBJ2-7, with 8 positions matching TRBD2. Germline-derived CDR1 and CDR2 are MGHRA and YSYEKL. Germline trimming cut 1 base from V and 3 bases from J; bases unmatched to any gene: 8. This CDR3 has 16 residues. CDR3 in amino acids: CASSQVNIAGYYEQYF. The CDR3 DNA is TGCGCCAGCAGCCAAGTCAATATAGCGGGATACTACGAGCAGTACTTC.

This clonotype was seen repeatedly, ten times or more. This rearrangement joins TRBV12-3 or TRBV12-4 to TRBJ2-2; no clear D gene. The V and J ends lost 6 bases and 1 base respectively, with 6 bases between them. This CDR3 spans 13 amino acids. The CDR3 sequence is CASSPRNTGELFF. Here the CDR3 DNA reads TGTGCCAGCAGCCCTAGGAACACCGGGGAGCTGTTTTTT.

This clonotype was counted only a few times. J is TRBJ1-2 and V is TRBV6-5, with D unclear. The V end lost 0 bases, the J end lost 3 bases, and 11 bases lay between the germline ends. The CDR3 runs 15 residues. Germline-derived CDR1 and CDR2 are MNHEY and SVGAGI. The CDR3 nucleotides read TGTGCCAGCAGTTACTCCCAAGGAGGGCACTATGGCTACACCTTC. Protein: CASSYSQGGHYGYTF.

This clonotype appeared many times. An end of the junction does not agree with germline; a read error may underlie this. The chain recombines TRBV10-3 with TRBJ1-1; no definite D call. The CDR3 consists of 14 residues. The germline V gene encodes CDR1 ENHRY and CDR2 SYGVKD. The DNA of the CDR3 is TGTGCCAGCAGTTTGGTCTCACTAAACACTGAAGCTTTCTTT. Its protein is CASSLVSLNTEAFF.

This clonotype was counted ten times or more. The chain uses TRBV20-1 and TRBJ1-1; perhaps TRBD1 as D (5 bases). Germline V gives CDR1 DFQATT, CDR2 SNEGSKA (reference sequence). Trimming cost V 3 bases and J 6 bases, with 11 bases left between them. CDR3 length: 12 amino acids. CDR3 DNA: TGCAGTGCTAGCAGGGATGGGGCTGAAGCTTTCTTT. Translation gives CSASRDGAEAFF.

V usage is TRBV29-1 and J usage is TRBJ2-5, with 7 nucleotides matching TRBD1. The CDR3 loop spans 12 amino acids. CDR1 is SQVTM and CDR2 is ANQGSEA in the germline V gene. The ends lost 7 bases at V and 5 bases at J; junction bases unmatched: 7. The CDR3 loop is CSAHRGEETQYF. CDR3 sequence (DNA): TGCAGCGCCCACAGGGGTGAGGAGACCCAGTACTTC.

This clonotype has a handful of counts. The CDR3 region has the DNA TGCAGTGCTGAATCCGGGGGGGGGCTGGGAGAGACCCAGTACTTC. Amino acid sequence: CSAESGGGLGETQYF. This chain connects TRBV20-1 to TRBJ2-5; TRBD2 aligns across 8 bases. The CDR3 sequence is 15 residues long. After removal of 5 bases from V and 4 bases from J, the junction contained 12 bases not matched to a gene. In germline, CDR1 is DFQATT, CDR2 SNEGSKA (reference sequence).

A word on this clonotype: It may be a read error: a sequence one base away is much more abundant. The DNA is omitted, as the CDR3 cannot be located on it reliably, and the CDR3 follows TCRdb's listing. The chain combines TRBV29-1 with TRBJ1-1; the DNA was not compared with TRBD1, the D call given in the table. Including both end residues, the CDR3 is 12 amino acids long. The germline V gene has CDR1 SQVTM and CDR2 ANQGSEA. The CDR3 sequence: CSVGKGTHEASF.

The chain's CDR3 is CASSQHGLSYEQYF. CDR3 nucleotides: TGCGCCAGCAGCCAGCACGGGCTCTCCTACGAGCAGTACTTC. J is TRBJ2-7 and V is TRBV5-1, with D unresolved. In germline, CDR1 is SGHRS, CDR2 YFSETQ. The CDR3 length is 14 residues. V lost 4 bases and J lost 0, with 11 bases in between.

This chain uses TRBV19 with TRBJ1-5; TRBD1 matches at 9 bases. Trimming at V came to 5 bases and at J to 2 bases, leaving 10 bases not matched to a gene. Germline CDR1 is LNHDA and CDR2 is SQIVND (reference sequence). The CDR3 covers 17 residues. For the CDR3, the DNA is TGTGCCAGTAGTTCCCCCTGGGGACAGGGTGGCAATCAGCCCCAGCATTTT. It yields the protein CASSSPWGQGGNQPQHF.

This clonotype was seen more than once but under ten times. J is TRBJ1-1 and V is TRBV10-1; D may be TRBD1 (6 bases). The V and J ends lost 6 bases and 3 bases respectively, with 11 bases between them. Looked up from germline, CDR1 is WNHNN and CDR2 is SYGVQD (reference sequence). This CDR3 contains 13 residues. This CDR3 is CASRNQGYTEAFF. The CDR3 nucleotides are TGCGCCAGCAGAAATCAGGGGTACACTGAAGCTTTCTTT.

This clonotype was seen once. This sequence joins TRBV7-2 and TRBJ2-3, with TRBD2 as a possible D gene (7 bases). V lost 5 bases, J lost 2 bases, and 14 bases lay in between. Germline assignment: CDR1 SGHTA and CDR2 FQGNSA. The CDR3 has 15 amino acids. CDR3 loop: CASSRLGGPTDTQYF. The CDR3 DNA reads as TGTGCCAGCAGCCGACTGGGGGGGCCCACAGATACGCAGTATTTT.

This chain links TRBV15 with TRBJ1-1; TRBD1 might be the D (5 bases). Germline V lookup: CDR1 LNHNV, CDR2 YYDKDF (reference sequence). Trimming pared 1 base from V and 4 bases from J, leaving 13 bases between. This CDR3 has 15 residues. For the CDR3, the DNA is TGTGCCACCAGCAGAGCCGGAGGGGTAGGCACTGAAGCTTTCTTT. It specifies CATSRAGGVGTEAFF. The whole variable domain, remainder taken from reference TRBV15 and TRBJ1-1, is DAMVIQNPRYQVTQFGKPVTLSCSQTLNHNVMYWYQQKSSQAPKLLFHYYDKDFNNEADTPDNFQSRRPNTSFCFLDIRSPGLGDTAMYLCATSRAGGVGTEAFFGQGTRLTVV.

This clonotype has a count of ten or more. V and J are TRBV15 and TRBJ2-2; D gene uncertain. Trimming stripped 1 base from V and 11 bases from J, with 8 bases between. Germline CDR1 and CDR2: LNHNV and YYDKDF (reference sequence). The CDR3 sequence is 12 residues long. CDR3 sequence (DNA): TGTGCCACCAGCAGAGGAAACCTAGAGCTGTTTTTT. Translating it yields CATSRGNLELFF.

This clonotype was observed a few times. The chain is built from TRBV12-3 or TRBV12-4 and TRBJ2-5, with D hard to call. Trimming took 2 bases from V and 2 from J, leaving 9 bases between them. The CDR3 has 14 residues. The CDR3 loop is CASSLSYSQETQYF. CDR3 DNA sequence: TGTGCCAGCAGTTTAAGCTACTCACAAGAGACCCAGTACTTC.

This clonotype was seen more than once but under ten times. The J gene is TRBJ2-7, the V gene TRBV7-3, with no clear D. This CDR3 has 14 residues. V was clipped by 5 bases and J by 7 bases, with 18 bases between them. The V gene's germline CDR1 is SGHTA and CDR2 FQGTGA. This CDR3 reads CASSENHGIGEQYF. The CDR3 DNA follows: TGTGCCAGCAGCGAAAACCACGGAATCGGGGAGCAGTACTTC. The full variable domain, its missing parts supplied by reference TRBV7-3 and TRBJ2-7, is GAGVSQTPSNKVTEKGKYVELRCDPISGHTALYWYRQSLGQGPEFLIYFQGTGAADDSGLPNDRFFAVRPEGSVSTLKIQRTERGDSAVYLCASSENHGIGEQYFGPGTRLTVT.

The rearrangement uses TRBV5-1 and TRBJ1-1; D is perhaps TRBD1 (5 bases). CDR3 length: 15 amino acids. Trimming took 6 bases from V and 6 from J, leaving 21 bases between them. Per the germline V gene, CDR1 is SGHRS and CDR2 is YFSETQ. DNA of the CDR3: TGCGCCAGCACCCCCGGGGGAGGTGGTTTGGCTGAAGCTTTCTTT. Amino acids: CASTPGGGGLAEAFF. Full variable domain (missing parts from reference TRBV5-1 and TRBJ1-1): KAGVTQTPRYLIKTRGQQVTLSCSPISGHRSVSWYQQTPGQGLQFLFEYFSETQRNKGNFPGRFSGRQFSNSRSEMNVSTLELGDSALYLCASTPGGGGLAEAFFGQGTRLTVV.

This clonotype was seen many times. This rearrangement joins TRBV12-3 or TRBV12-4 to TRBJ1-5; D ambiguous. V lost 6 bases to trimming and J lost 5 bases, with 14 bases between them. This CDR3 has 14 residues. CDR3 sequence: CASSPGSGHQPQHF. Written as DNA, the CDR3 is TGTGCCAGCAGCCCAGGCAGCGGCCATCAGCCCCAGCATTTT.